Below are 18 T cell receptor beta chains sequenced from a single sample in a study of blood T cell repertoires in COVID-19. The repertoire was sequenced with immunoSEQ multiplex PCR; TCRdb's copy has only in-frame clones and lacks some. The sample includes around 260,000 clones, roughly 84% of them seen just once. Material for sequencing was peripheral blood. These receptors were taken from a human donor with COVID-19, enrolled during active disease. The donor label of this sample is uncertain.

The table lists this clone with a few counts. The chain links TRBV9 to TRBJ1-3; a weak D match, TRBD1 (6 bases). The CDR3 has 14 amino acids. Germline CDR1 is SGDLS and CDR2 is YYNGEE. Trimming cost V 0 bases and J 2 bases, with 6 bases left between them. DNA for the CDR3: TGTGCCAGCAGCGTAGGACAGGCTGGAAACACCATATATTTT. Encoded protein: CASSVGQAGNTIYF.

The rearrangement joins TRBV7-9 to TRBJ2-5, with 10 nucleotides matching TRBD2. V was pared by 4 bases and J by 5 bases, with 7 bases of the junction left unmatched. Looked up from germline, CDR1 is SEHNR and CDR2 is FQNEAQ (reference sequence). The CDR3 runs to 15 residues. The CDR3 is CASSSVAGGSETQYF. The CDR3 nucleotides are TGTGCCAGCAGCTCCGTAGCGGGAGGCAGTGAGACCCAGTACTTC.

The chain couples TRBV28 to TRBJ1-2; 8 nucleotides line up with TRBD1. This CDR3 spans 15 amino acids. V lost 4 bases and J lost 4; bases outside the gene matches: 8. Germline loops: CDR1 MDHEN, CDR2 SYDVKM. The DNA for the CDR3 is TGTGCCAGCAGTTGGCAGGGGGCTTTTACCTATGGCTACACCTTC. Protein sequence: CASSWQGAFTYGYTF.

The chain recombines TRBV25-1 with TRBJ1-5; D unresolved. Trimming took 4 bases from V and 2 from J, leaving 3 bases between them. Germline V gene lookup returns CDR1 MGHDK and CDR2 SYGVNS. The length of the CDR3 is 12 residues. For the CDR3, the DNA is TGTGCCAGCAGTGTAGGCAATCAGCCCCAGCATTTT. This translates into CASSVGNQPQHF.

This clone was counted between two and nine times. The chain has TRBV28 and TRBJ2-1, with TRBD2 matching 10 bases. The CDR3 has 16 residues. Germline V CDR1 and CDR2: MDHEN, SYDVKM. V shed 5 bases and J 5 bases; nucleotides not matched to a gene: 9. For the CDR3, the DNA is TGTGCCAGCAGTAGGCTCAGCGGGAGGGCTAACAATGAGCAGTTCTTC. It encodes CASSRLSGRANNEQFF.

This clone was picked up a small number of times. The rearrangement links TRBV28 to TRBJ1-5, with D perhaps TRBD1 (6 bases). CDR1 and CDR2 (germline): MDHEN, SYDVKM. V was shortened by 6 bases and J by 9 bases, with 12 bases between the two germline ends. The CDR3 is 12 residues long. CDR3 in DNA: TGTGCCAGCAGGGGGGGGCCCGGGCCCCAGCATTTT. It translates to CASRGGPGPQHF. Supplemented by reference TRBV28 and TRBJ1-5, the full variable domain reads DVKVTQSSRYLVKRTGEKVFLECVQDMDHENMFWYRQDPGLGLRLIYFSYDVKMKEKGDIPEGYSVSREKKERFSLILESASTNQTSMYLCASRGGPGPQHFGDGTRLSIL.

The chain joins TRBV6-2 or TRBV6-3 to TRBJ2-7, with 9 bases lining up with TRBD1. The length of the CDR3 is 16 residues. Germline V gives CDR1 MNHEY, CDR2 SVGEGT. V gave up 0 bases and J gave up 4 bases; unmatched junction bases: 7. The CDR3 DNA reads TGTGCCAGCAGTTACTCGCTCCGGGACAGGGAATACGAGCAGTACTTC. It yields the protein CASSYSLRDREYEQYF.

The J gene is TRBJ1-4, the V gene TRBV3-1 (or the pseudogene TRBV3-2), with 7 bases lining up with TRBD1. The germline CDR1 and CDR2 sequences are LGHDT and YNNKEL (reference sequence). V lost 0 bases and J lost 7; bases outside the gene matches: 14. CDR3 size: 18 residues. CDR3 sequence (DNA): TGTGCCAGCAGCCAAGATCGGGGGACAGCCGATCGGGGTGAAAAACTGTTTTTT. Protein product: CASSQDRGTADRGEKLFF.

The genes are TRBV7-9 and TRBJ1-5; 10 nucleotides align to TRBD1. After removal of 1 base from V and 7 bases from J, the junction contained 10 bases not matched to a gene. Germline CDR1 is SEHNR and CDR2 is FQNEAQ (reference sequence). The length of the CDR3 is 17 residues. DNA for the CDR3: TGTGCCAGCAGCTTAGGTGGGGACAGGGGAGCAGGGCAGCCCCAGCATTTT. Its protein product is CASSLGGDRGAGQPQHF.

The CDR3 nucleotides are TGTGCCAGCAGCGGGACAGACAGGGATACTGAAGCTTTCTTT. Its protein is CASSGTDRDTEAFF. This chain links TRBV9 with TRBJ1-1; 7 bases are a match to TRBD1. The trim removed 3 bases at V and 5 bases at J, leaving 7 bases unmatched. Germline-derived CDR1 and CDR2 are SGDLS and YYNGEE. The CDR3 loop spans 14 amino acids. The entire variable domain, with the rest obtained from reference TRBV9 and TRBJ1-1, is as follows: DSGVTQTPKHLITATGQRVTLRCSPRSGDLSVYWYQQSLDQGLQFLIQYYNGEERAKGNILERFSAQQFPDLHSELNLSSLELGDSALYFCASSGTDRDTEAFFGQGTRLTVV.

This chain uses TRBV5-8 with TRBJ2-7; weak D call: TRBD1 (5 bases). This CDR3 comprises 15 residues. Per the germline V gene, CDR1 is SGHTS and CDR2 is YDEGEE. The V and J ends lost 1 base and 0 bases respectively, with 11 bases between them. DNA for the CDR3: TGTGCCAGCAGCTTGACAGGCTGGGGCTCCTACGAGCAGTACTTC. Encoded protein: CASSLTGWGSYEQYF.

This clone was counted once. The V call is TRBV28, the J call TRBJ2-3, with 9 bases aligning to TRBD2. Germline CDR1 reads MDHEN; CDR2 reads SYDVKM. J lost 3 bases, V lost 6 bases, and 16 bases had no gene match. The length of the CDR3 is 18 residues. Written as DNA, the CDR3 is TGTGCCAGCAGCCTCCCCTTTCGTAGCGGGAGTATGACAGATACGCAGTATTTT. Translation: CASSLPFRSGSMTDTQYF.

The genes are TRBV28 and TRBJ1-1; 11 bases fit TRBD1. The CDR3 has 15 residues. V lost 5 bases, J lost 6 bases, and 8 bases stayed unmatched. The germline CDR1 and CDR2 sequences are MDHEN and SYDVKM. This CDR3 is CASSRPGTGGSEAFF. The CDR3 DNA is TGTGCCAGCAGTCGACCCGGGACAGGGGGTTCTGAAGCTTTCTTT.

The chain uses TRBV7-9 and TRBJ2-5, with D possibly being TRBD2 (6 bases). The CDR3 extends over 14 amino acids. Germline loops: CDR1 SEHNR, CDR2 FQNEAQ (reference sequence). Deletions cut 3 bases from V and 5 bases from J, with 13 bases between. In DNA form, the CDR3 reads TGTGCCAGCAGCTTGGGACTGGCTGAGGAGACCCAGTACTTC. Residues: CASSLGLAEETQYF.

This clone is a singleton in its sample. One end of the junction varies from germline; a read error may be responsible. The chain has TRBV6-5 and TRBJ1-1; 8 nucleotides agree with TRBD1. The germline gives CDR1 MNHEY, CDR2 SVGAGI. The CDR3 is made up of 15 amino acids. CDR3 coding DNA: TGTGCCGGCAGTTACTCTGGACAGGGGAACACTGAAGCTTTCTTT. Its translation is CAGSYSGQGNTEAFF.

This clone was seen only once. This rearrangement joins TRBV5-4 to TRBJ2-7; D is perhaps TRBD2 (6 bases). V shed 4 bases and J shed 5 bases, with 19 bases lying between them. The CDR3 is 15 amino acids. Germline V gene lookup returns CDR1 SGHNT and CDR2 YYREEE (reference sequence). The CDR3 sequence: CASSPWREALDEQYF. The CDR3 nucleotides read TGTGCCAGCAGCCCCTGGAGGGAGGCTCTCGACGAGCAGTACTTC.

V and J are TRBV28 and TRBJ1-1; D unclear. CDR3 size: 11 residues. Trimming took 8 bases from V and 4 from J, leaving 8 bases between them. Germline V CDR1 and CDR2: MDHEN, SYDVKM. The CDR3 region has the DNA TGTGCCAGCCCCTCAGGCACTGAAGCTTTCTTT. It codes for CASPSGTEAFF.

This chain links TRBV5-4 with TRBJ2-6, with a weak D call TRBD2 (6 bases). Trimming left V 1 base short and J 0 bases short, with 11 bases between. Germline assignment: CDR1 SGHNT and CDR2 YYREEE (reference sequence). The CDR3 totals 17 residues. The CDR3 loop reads CASSLTGLRSGANVLTF. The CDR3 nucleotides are TGTGCCAGCAGCTTGACGGGACTTCGCTCTGGGGCCAACGTCCTGACTTTC.